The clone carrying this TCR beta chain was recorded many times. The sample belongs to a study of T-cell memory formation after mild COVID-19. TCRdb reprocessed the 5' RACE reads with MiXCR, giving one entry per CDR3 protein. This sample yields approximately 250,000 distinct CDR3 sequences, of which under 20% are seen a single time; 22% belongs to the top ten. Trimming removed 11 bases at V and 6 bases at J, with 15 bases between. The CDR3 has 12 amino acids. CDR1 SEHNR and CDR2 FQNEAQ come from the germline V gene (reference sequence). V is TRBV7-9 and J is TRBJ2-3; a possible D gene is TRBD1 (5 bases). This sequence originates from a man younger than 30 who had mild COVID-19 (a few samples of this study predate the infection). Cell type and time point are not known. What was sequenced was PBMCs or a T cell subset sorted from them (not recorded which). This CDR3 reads CAWKTSGDTQYF. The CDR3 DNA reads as TGTGCCTGGAAGACTTCAGGGGATACGCAGTATTTT. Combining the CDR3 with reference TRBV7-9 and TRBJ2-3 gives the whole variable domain DTGVSQNPRHKITKRGQNVTFRCDPISEHNRLYWYRQTLGQGPEFLTYFQNEAQLEKSRLLSDRFSAERPKGSFSTLEIQRTEQGDSAMYLCAWKTSGDTQYFGPGTRLTVL.